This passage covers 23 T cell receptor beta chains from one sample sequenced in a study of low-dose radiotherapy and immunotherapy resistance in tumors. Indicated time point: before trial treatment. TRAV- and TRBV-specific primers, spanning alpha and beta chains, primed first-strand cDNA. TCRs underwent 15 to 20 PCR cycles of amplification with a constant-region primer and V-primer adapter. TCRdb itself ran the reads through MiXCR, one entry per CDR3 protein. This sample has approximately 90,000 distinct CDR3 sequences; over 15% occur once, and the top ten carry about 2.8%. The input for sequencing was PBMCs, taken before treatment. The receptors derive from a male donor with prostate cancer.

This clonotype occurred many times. CDR3: CAWSGQGLTDTQYF. For the CDR3, the DNA is TGTGCCTGGAGTGGTCAGGGTTTAACAGATACGCAGTATTTT. The rearrangement joins TRBV30 to TRBJ2-3; D is perhaps TRBD1 (5 bases). The germline gives CDR1 GTSNPN, CDR2 SVGIG (reference sequence). The CDR3 is made up of 14 amino acids. The germline V and J ends were trimmed by 1 base and 3 bases, with 11 bases remaining between them.

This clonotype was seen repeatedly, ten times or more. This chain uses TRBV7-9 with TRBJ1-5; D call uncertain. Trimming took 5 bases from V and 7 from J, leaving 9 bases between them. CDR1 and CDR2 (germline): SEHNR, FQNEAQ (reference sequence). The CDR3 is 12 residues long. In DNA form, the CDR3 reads TGTGCCAGCAGCCCGGGTCCCCAGCCCCAGCATTTT. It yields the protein CASSPGPQPQHF. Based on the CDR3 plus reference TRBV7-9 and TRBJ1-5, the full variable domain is DTGVSQNPRHKITKRGQNVTFRCDPISEHNRLYWYRQTLGQGPEFLTYFQNEAQLEKSRLLSDRFSAERPKGSFSTLEIQRTEQGDSAMYLCASSPGPQPQHFGDGTRLSIL.

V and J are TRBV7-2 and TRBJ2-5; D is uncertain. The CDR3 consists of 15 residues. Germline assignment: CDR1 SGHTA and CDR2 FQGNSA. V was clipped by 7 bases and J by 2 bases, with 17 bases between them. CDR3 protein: CASTTFPTVQETQYF. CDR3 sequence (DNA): TGTGCCAGCACCACCTTCCCCACGGTACAAGAGACCCAGTACTTC.

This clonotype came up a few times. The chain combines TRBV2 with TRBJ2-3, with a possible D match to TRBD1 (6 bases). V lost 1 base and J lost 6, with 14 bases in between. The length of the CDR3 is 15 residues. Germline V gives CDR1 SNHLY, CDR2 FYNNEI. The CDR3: CASSEEGTPRDTQYF. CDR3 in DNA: TGTGCCAGCAGTGAAGAGGGGACACCACGGGATACGCAGTATTTT.

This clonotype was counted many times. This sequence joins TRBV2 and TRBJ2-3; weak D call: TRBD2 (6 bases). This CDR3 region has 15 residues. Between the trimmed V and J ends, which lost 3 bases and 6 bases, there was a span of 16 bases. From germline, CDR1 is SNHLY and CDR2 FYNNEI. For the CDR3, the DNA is TGTGCCAGCAGTGAGTCGCTAGCTGGGGGGGATACGCAGTATTTT. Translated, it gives CASSESLAGGDTQYF.

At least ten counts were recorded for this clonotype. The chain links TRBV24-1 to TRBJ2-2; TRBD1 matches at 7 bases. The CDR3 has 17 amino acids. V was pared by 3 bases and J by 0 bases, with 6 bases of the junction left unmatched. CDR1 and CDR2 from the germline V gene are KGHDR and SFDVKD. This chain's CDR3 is CATSDPTGDTNTGELFF. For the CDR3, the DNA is TGTGCCACCAGTGATCCCACAGGGGACACGAACACCGGGGAGCTGTTTTTT.

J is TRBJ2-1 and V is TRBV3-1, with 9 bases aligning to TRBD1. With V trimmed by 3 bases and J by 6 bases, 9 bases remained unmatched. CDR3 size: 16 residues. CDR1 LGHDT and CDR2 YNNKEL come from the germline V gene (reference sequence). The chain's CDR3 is CASSQDPGQGGNEQFF. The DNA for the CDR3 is TGTGCCAGCAGCCAGGACCCGGGACAGGGTGGCAATGAGCAGTTCTTC.

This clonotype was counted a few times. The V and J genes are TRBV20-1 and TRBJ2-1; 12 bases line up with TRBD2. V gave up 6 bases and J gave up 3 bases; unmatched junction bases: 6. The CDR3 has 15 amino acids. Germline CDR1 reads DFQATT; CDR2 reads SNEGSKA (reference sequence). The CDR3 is CSAKTSGGVYNEQFF. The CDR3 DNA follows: TGCAGTGCAAAGACTAGCGGGGGAGTCTACAATGAGCAGTTCTTC.

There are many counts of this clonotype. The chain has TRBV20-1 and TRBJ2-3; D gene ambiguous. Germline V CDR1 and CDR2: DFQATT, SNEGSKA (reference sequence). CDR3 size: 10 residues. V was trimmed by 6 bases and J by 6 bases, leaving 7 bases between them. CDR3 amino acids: CSAGLDTQYF. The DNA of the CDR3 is TGCAGTGCAGGGTTGGATACGCAGTATTTT.

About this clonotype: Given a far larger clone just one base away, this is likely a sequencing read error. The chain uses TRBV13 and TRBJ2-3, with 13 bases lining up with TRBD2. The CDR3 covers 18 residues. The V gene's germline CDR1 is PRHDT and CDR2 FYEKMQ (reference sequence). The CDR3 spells CASSEELAGGPGTDAQYF. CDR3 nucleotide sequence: TGTGCCAGCAGTGAAGAACTAGCGGGGGGGCCGGGCACAGATGCGCAGTATTTT.

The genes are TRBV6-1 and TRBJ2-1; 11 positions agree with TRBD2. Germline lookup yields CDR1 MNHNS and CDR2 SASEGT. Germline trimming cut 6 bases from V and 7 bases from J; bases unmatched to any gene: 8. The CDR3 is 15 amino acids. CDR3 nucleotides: TGTGCCAGCAGCCCGTTAGCGGGGGGGACTAATGAGCAGTTCTTC. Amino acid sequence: CASSPLAGGTNEQFF.

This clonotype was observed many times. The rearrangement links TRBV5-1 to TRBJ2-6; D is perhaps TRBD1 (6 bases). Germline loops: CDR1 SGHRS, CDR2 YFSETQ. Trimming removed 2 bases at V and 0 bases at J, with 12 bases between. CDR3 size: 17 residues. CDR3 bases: TGCGCCAGCAGCTTCGGACAGCTGTACTCTGGGGCCAACGTCCTGACTTTC. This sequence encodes CASSFGQLYSGANVLTF.

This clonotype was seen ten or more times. The CDR3: CASRRSGGNEQFF. The CDR3 nucleotides read TGTGCCAGCAGGCGCTCTGGGGGCAATGAGCAGTTCTTC. J is TRBJ2-1 and V is TRBV6-5; TRBD1 or TRBD2 may be the D gene (5 bases each). The germline gives CDR1 MNHEY, CDR2 SVGAGI. The CDR3 runs 13 residues. Trimming left V 6 bases short and J 6 bases short, with 12 bases between.

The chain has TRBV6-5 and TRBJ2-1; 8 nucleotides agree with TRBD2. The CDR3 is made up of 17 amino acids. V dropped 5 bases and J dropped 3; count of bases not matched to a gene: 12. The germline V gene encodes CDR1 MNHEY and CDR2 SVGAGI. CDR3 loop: CASSEDETGGVYNEQFF. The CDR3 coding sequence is TGTGCCAGCAGTGAAGACGAAACGGGAGGGGTCTACAATGAGCAGTTCTTC.

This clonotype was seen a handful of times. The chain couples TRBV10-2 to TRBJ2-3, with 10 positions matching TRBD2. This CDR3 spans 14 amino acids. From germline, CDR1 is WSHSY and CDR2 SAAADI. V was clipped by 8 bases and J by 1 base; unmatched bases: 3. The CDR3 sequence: CASGTSGGTDTQYF. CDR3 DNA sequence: TGCGCCAGCGGAACTAGCGGGGGCACAGATACGCAGTATTTT.

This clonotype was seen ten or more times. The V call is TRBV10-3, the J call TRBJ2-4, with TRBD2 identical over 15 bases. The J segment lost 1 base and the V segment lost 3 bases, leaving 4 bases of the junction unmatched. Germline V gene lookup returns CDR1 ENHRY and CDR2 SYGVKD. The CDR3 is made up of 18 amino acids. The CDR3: CAISDRTSGGGAKNIQYF. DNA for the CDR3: TGTGCCATCAGTGATCGGACTAGCGGGGGGGGGGCCAAAAACATTCAGTACTTC.

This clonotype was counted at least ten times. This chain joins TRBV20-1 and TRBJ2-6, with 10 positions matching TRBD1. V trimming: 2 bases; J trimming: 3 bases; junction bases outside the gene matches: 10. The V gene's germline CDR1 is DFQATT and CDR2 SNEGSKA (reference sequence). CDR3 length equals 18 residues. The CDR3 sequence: CSARSRDRGSSGANVLTF. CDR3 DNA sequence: TGCAGTGCTAGAAGTCGGGACAGGGGCTCAAGTGGGGCCAACGTCCTGACTTTC.

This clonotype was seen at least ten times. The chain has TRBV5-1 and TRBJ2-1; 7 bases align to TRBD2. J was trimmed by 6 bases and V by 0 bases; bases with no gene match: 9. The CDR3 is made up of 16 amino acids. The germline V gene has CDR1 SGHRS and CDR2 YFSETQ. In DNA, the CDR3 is TGCGCCAGCAGCTTGGGATCCAGCGGGGTCCCCAATGAGCAGTTCTTC. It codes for CASSLGSSGVPNEQFF.

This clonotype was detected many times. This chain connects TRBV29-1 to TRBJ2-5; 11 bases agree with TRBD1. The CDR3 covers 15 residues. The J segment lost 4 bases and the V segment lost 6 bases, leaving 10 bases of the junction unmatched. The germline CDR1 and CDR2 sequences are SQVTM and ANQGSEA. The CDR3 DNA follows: TGCAGCGTCCTACCGGGACAGGGGGAGGCAGAGACCCAGTACTTC. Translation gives CSVLPGQGEAETQYF.

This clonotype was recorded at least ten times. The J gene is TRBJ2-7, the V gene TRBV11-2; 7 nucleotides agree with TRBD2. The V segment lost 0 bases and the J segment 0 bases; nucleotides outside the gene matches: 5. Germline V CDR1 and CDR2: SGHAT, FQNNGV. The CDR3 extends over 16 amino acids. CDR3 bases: TGTGCCAGCAGCTTAGATCGGCGGGGGAGCTCCTACGAGCAGTACTTC. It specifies CASSLDRRGSSYEQYF.

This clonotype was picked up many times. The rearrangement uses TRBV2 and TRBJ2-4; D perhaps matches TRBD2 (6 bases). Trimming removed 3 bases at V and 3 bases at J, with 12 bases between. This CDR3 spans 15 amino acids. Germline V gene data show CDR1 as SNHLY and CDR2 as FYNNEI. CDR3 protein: CASSEKGAGKNIQYF. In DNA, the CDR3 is TGTGCCAGCAGTGAGAAGGGAGCGGGCAAAAACATTCAGTACTTC.

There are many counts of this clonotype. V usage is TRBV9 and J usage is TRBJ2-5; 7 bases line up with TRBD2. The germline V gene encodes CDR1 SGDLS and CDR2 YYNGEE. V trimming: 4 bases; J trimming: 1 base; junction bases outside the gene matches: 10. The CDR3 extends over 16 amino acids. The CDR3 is CASSPRTGRGQETQYF. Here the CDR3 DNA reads TGTGCCAGCAGCCCTCGGACTGGGAGGGGCCAAGAGACCCAGTACTTC. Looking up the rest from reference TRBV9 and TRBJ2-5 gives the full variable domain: DSGVTQTPKHLITATGQRVTLRCSPRSGDLSVYWYQQSLDQGLQFLIQYYNGEERAKGNILERFSAQQFPDLHSELNLSSLELGDSALYFCASSPRTGRGQETQYFGPGTRLLVL.

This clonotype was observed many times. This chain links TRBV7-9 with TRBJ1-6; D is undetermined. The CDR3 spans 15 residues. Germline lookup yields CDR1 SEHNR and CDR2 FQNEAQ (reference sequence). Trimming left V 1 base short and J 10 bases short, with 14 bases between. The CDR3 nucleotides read TGTGCCAGCAGCTTAGGGTGGAGGGAAGACTCACCCCTCCACTTT. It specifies CASSLGWREDSPLHF.